This is a list of T cell receptor beta chains from one sample in a study of shared clonotypes between healthy human individuals. Sequencing used immunoSEQ multiplex PCR; TCRdb keeps in-frame clones, though not all of them. The sample carries a few hundred thousand clones, around 79% recorded once. The material sequenced was PBMCs. The receptors were sampled from a woman aged 40-49 years in good health. Some clones in this sample may be carry-over from other donors' samples. Each CDR3 is given with its conserved first and last residue. Each record gives: V gene, clone size, J gene, D gene, CDR3 protein, CDR3 DNA. D genes are given only for firm matches. The size field is filled for only some rows; it gives once, few, many or a size class.

TRBV11-2	.	TRBJ2-7	.	CASSLEPAPEQYF	TGTGCCAGCAGCTTGGAGCCTGCCCCCGAGCAGTACTTC
TRBV5-4	.	TRBJ2-1	TRBD2	CASSLTSGRIGDEQFF	TGTGCCAGCAGCTTGACAAGCGGGAGGATAGGCGATGAGCAGTTCTTC
TRBV7-2	.	TRBJ1-2	.	CASSVSQNYGYTF	TGTGCCAGCAGCGTAAGCCAAAACTATGGCTACACCTTC
TRBV18	.	TRBJ2-1	TRBD2	CASSPSGLPHNGEQFF	TGTGCCAGCTCACCATCGGGACTACCCCACAATGGTGAGCAGTTCTTC
TRBV25-1	once	TRBJ1-5	TRBD1	CASSGTGNGNQPQHF	TGTGCCAGCAGTGGGACAGGGAACGGCAATCAGCCCCAGCATTTT
TRBV4-1	once	TRBJ1-4	.	CASSLMGGLNEKLFF	TGCGCCAGCAGCCTCATGGGGGGGCTGAATGAAAAACTGTTTTTT
TRBV10-3	.	TRBJ1-6	TRBD1	CAISGGQGNNSPLHF	TGTGCCATCAGTGGGGGACAGGGGAATAATTCACCCCTCCACTTT
TRBV7-3	.	TRBJ2-7	.	CASSFLSYEQYF	TGTGCCAGCAGCTTCCTCTCCTACGAGCAGTACTTC
TRBV28	.	TRBJ2-1	.	CASSYPHGGSHNEQFF	TGTGCCAGCAGTTACCCCCACGGAGGTTCCCACAATGAGCAGTTCTTC
TRBV5-1	medium-sized	TRBJ2-7	TRBD2	CASSTSGRAREQYF	TGCGCCAGCAGCACTAGCGGGAGGGCCAGGGAGCAGTACTTC
TRBV6-1	.	TRBJ2-2	.	CASSRDGATGELFF	TGTGCCAGCTCCCGGGACGGTGCGACCGGGGAGCTGTTTTTT
TRBV5-1	few	TRBJ2-5	.	CASRDGMGETQYF	TGCGCCAGCAGGGACGGTATGGGAGAGACCCAGTACTTC
TRBV9	.	TRBJ1-1	.	CASSVEGRGNTEAFF	TGTGCCAGCAGCGTAGAGGGAAGGGGGAACACTGAAGCTTTCTTT